This TCR beta chain was sequenced in a study of vaccination effects on CD4 cells after COVID-19. The overall study: Each participant was administered two doses of either the BNT162b2 or the mRNA-1273 vaccine. Sampling of a couple of convalescent patients took place 16 days and one week prior to vaccination.

This clone has a handful of counts. The antigen remains undetermined. ViraFEST assay sequencing came after antigen-specific CD4+ T cells were expanded with viral peptide pools. Cultured cells yielded isolated CD4+ T cells after approximately nine days. Sometime from March through December 2020, the person acquired a SARS-CoV-2 infection that PCR confirmed. General observations from the study: Clones of infection and vaccine origin contracted markedly late after vaccination. Convalescents showed post-vaccine spike-reactive clones that were mainly new vaccine-induced clones.

Germline V gene data show CDR1 as LGHDT and CDR2 as YNNKEL (reference sequence). Trimming took 0 bases from V and 2 from J, leaving 8 bases between them. CDR3 length: 14 residues. Libraries were prepared by immunoSEQ multiplex PCR; TCRdb keeps only in-frame clonotypes and omits some of them. The table records 55,000 to 90,000 clones, over 60% of them present only once. Sample: CD4+ T cells from PBMCs cultured with HIV peptides, taken before COVID-19 vaccination. The subset was: HIV-1 Nef peptide pool negative control/reference culture. This receptor was identified in a human donor who had a prior SARS-CoV-2 infection. The J gene is TRBJ2-7, the V gene TRBV3-1 (or the pseudogene TRBV3-2), with D hard to call. The CDR3 DNA reads as TGTGCCAGCAGCCAAGAAGCCAGAACCTACGAGCAGTACTTC. This translates into CASSQEARTYEQYF.